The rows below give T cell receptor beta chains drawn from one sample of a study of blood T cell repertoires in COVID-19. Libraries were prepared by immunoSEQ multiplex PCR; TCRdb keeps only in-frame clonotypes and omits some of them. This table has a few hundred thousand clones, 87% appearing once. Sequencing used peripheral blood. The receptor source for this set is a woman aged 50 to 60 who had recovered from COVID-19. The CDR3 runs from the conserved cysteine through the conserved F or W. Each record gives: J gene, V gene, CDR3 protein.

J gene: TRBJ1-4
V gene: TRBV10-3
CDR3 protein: CAIRTGVSEKLFF

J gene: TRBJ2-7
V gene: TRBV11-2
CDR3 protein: CASSLDQGAGYEQYF

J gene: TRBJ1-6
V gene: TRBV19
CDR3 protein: CASSARDRIFYNSPLHF

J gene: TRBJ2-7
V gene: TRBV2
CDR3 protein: CASSSFYEQYF

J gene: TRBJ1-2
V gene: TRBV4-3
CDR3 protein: CASSQDRVGRSYGYTF

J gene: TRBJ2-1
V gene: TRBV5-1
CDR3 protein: CASSLQLMNEQFF

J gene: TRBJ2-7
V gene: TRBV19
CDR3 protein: CASSIDRRRFEQYF

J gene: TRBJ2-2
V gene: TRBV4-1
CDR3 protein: CASSQRERTGTPDRTGELFF

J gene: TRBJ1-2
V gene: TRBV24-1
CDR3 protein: CATSDSRINYGYTF

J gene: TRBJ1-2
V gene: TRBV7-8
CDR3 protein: CASSIPGQRDGYTF

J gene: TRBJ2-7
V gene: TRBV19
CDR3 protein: CASKSGLGGAGEQYF

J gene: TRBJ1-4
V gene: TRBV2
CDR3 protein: CASRRQSATNEKLFF

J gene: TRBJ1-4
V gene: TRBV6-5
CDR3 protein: CASSYLGQGREKLFF

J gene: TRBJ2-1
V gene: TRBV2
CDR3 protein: CASSDGLAGEQFF

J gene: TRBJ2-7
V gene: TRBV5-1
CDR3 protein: CASRLRRRQGPEYYEQYF

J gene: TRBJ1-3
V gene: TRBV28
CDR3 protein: CASSLWGDTIYF

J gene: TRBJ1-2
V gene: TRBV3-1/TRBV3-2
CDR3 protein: CASSQTTGGYTF

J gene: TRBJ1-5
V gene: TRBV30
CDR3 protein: CAWSVPRGASQPQHF

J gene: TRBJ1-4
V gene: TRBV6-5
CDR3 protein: CASSRGQAEKLFF

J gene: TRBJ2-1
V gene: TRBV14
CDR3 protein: CASSQELTGAQFF

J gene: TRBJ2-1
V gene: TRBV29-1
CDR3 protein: CSVVGGVADYAYNEQFF

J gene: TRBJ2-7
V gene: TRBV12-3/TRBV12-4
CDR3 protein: CASSWTGSYEQYF

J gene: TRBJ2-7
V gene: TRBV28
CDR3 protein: CASIEGGPSYEQYF

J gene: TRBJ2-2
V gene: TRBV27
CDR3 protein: CASSGLAGARTGELFF

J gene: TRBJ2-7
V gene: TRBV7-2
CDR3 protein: CASSFGTGSYEQYF

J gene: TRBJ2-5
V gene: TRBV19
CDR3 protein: CASSPRLLAGGQETQYF

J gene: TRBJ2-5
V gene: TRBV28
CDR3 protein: CASSFPLAGAGTQYF

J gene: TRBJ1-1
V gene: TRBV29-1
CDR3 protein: CSGSRDRGLNTEAFF

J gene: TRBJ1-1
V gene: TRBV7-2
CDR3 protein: CASSTSRELGAEAFF

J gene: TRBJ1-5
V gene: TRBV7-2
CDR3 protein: CASSLDRNQPQHF

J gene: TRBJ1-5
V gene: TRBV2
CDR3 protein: CASRTSPTNQPQHF

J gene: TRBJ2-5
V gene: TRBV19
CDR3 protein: CASSQGQETQYF

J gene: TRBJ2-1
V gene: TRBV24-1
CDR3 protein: CATSDPGATSYNEQFF

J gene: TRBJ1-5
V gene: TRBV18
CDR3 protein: CASSPEIRTGYMPQHF

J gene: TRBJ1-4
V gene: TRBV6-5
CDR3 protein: CASRRDRVSEKLFF

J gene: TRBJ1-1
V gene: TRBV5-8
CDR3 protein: CASSLWTTYEAFF

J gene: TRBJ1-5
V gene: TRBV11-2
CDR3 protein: CASSKDRVDQPQHF

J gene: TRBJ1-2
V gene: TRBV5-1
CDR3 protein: CASSFGVLNYGYTF

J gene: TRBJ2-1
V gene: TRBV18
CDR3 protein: CASSPPASGNEQFF

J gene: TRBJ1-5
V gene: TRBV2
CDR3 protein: CASSEATTRQPQHF

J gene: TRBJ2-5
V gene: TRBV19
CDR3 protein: CASSVQGRRETQYF

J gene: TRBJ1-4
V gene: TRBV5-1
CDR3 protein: CASSLGQGREKLFF

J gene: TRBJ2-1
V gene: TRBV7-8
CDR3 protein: CASSFRLAGIGSYNEQFF

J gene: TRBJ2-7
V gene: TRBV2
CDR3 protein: CASSESPLNRPRGQYF

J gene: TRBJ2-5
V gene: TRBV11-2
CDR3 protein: CASSLNRQETQYF

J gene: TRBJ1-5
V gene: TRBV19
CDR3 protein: CASSIGTNQPQHF

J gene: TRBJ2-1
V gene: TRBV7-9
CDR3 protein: CASSLGLAASYNEQFF

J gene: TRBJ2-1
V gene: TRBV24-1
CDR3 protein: CATRRTGGGNEQFF

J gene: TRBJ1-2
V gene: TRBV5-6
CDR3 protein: CASSPGGNYGYTF

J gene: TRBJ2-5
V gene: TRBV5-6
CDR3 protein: CASSRMAQAETQYF

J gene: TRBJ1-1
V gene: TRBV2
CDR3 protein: CASMVGQENTEAFF